These 6 T cell receptor beta chains originate from one sample sequenced in a study of T cell responses to AZD1222 COVID-19 vaccine. Libraries were prepared by immunoSEQ multiplex PCR; TCRdb keeps only in-frame clonotypes and omits some of them. The sample holds about 150,000 clones, approximately 88% seen once. The sequenced sample was peripheral blood, obtained on day 0 of MenACWY control vaccination. These receptors came from an adult in good health.

V is TRBV28 and J is TRBJ1-1; TRBD1 matches at 7 bases. Germline CDR1 reads MDHEN; CDR2 reads SYDVKM. The CDR3 is 15 amino acids. The V segment lost 7 bases and the J segment 1 base; nucleotides outside the gene matches: 9. The DNA of the CDR3 is TGTGCCAGCAAACCCTTGGACAGGACGAACACTGAAGCTTTCTTT. Encoded protein: CASKPLDRTNTEAFF. Using reference TRBV28 and TRBJ1-1 for the parts outside the CDR3, the full variable domain is DVKVTQSSRYLVKRTGEKVFLECVQDMDHENMFWYRQDPGLGLRLIYFSYDVKMKEKGDIPEGYSVSREKKERFSLILESASTNQTSMYLCASKPLDRTNTEAFFGQGTRLTVV.

The chain carries TRBV4-2 and TRBJ2-1, with 7 positions matching TRBD1. CDR1 LGHNA and CDR2 YNFKEQ come from the germline V gene. V lost 4 bases and J lost 6; bases outside the gene matches: 3. The CDR3 is 13 amino acids. CDR3: CASSPHRGNEQFF. The CDR3 DNA sequence: TGTGCCAGCAGCCCCCACAGGGGCAATGAGCAGTTCTTC.

The chain is built from TRBV27 and TRBJ1-2; D is undetermined. Trimming removed 6 bases from V and 7 bases from J, with 15 bases in between. The CDR3 totals 13 residues. Per germline, CDR1 MNHEY and CDR2 SMNVEV (reference sequence). CDR3 nucleotides: TGTGCCAGCAGAACCGGACGTGGAGGTGGCTACACCTTC. Its protein is CASRTGRGGGYTF.

This clone appeared a single time. The chain recombines TRBV7-6 with TRBJ2-1; 7 bases fit TRBD2. The J segment lost 10 bases and the V segment lost 2 bases, leaving 5 bases of the junction unmatched. The CDR3 consists of 13 residues. CDR1 is SGHVS, CDR2 FNYEAQ, per germline. CDR3 loop: CASSLIREAEQFF. As DNA, the CDR3 is TGTGCCAGCAGCTTAATTCGGGAGGCGGAGCAGTTCTTC.

The chain uses TRBV19 and TRBJ1-5, with TRBD1 matching over 7 bases. Trimming at V came to 6 bases and at J to 7 bases, leaving 6 bases not matched to a gene. This CDR3 contains 13 residues. Germline lookup yields CDR1 LNHDA and CDR2 SQIVND (reference sequence). In DNA, the CDR3 is TGTGCCAGTAGCGACAGGGAGTACCAGCCCCAGCATTTT. Its protein is CASSDREYQPQHF.

This chain uses TRBV7-9 with TRBJ1-1; no clear D gene. Germline assignment: CDR1 SEHNR and CDR2 FQNEAQ (reference sequence). The CDR3 consists of 15 residues. With 1 base removed from V and 0 bases from J, the gap between germline ends came to 9 bases. CDR3 region: CASSLGHSLNTEAFF. The CDR3 DNA follows: TGTGCCAGCAGCTTAGGGCACAGCCTGAACACTGAAGCTTTCTTT.